These T cell receptor beta chains were read from a single sample in a study of T cells in Graves' hyperthyroidism and ophthalmopathy. TCRdb itself ran the multiplex PCR reads through MiXCR, one entry per CDR3 protein. The profile shows roughly 530,000 distinct CDR3 sequences, about a sixth of them singletons. Material for sequencing was blood. The receptors come from a woman aged 18-30 years with Graves' ophthalmopathy. The CDR3 runs from the conserved cysteine through the conserved F or W. Each record gives: CDR3 length, J gene, clone size, V gene, D gene, CDR3 protein, CDR3 DNA. D genes are given only for firm matches. Clone size appears in some rows only: once, few, many, or a class for an expanded clone.

16 TRBJ1-2 many TRBV27 . CASSPISRGVTYGYTF TGTGCCAGCAGTCCCATCTCAAGGGGGGTAACCTATGGCTACACCTTC
14 TRBJ2-7 many TRBV28 TRBD2 CASSLLAGSYEQYF TGTGCCAGCAGTTTACTAGCGGGTTCCTACGAGCAGTACTTC
17 TRBJ2-7 . TRBV4-1 . CASSQEVGILDPYEQYF TGCGCCAGCAGCCAAGAAGTGGGGATCCTCGACCCCTACGAGCAGTACTTC
13 TRBJ1-1 many TRBV3-1 . CASSQVELTEAFF TGTGCCAGCAGCCAAGTGGAGCTCACTGAAGCTTTCTTT
15 TRBJ2-3 few TRBV4-3 TRBD2 CASSQYSGITDTQYF TGCGCCAGCAGCCAATACAGCGGGATCACAGATACGCAGTATTTT
17 TRBJ2-2 few TRBV7-8 . CASSLRQGGSTAGELFF TGTGCCAGCAGCTTAAGGCAGGGCGGTTCGACCGCCGGGGAGCTGTTTTTT
15 TRBJ1-4 . TRBV6-5 . CASSYSTGDNEKLFF TGTGCCAGCAGTTACTCGACAGGAGATAATGAAAAACTGTTTTTT
14 TRBJ1-1 many TRBV29-1 . CSVLASGWVTEAFF TGCAGCGTTTTGGCCTCAGGGTGGGTCACTGAAGCTTTCTTT
14 TRBJ2-7 many TRBV11-2 TRBD1 CASSSRQGWGEQYF TGTGCCAGCAGCTCGCGACAGGGATGGGGCGAGCAGTACTTC
16 TRBJ2-3 . TRBV7-2 TRBD2 CASSSILAEHADTQYF TGTGCCAGCAGCTCGATACTAGCGGAACACGCAGATACGCAGTATTTT
12 TRBJ2-3 many TRBV20-1 TRBD2 CSVAGAPDTQYF TGCAGTGTGGCGGGAGCCCCAGATACGCAGTATTTT
14 TRBJ2-1 many TRBV9 . CASSAGQGDNEQFF TGTGCCAGCAGCGCGGGGCAGGGTGACAATGAGCAGTTCTTC
17 TRBJ2-3 few TRBV11-2 . CASSPILPGAFTDTQYF TGTGCCAGCAGCCCGATCTTGCCGGGGGCCTTCACAGATACGCAGTATTTT
14 TRBJ1-1 many TRBV7-9 . CASSLGRTNTEAFF TGTGCCAGCAGTTTAGGGAGAACGAACACTGAAGCTTTCTTT